The 32 T cell receptor beta chains listed next were all sequenced from one sample in a study of blood T cell repertoires in COVID-19. Sequencing was performed with immunoSEQ multiplex PCR; in TCRdb, only in-frame clones are kept and a portion is missing. There are 180,000 or so clones in the sample; approximately 85% occur only once, and 9.8% lies in the top ten. The sample taken for sequencing was peripheral blood. The origin of the receptors is a woman aged 80 or over with acute or convalescent COVID-19.

This chain links TRBV18 with TRBJ2-6, with D uncertain. The CDR3 runs to 17 residues. Trimming took off 0 bases at V and 0 bases at J, with 9 bases between the two ends. CDR1 is KGHSH, CDR2 LQKENI, per germline. Here the CDR3 reads CASSPPRLSSGANVLTF. CDR3 DNA: TGTGCCAGCTCACCACCCCGACTTTCCTCTGGGGCCAACGTCCTGACTTTC.

The chain couples TRBV30 to TRBJ2-5; perhaps TRBD1 as D (6 bases). CDR1 is GTSNPN and CDR2 is SVGIG in the germline V gene (reference sequence). The CDR3 is made up of 14 amino acids. V was clipped by 4 bases and J by 3 bases, with 15 bases between them. The CDR3 here is CAWTPHRVEETQYF. The CDR3 DNA follows: TGTGCCTGGACCCCCCACAGGGTTGAAGAGACCCAGTACTTC.

This chain connects TRBV6-5 to TRBJ2-5; D not certain. Trimming removed 10 bases from V and 2 bases from J, with 8 bases in between. Germline CDR1 is MNHEY and CDR2 is SVGAGI. The CDR3 runs to 11 residues. The CDR3 spells CATRRQETQYF. CDR3 nucleotides: TGTGCCACCCGGCGGCAAGAGACCCAGTACTTC.

This clone was observed once. The chain combines TRBV19 with TRBJ2-1; unclear D gene. The ends were cut back, 5 bases at V and 4 bases at J, with 3 bases in the middle. Germline CDR1 is LNHDA and CDR2 is SQIVND (reference sequence). There are 11 residues in the CDR3. The CDR3 coding sequence is TGTGCCAGTAGTGTATACAATGAGCAGTTCTTC. Translated, it gives CASSVYNEQFF.

The chain combines TRBV30 with TRBJ1-3, with D tentatively TRBD1 (6 bases). With 2 bases removed from V and 8 bases from J, the gap between germline ends came to 19 bases. This CDR3 has 15 residues. The germline V gene has CDR1 GTSNPN and CDR2 SVGIG (reference sequence). This CDR3 reads CAWSTRTGIKDTIYF. The DNA for the CDR3 is TGTGCCTGGAGTACTCGTACAGGGATCAAAGACACCATATATTTT. The variable domain in full, with the rest retrieved from reference TRBV30 and TRBJ1-3, is SQTIHQWPATLVQPVGSPLSLECTVEGTSNPNLYWYRQAAGRGLQLLFYSVGIGQISSEVPQNLSASRPQDRQFILSSKKLLLSDSGFYLCAWSTRTGIKDTIYFGEGSWLTVV.

The chain is built from TRBV7-6 and TRBJ2-3; D possibly corresponds to TRBD1 (5 bases). Germline CDR1 is SGHVS and CDR2 is FNYEAQ. The CDR3 runs 15 residues. The V end was cut by 5 bases, the J end by 5 bases, with 17 bases between. The CDR3 loop is CASSRRAGLEDTQYF. The CDR3 region has the DNA TGTGCCAGCAGCCGTCGGGCAGGGTTGGAAGATACGCAGTATTTT.

This clone was recorded once. This chain joins TRBV7-6 and TRBJ2-2; TRBD2 aligns across 7 bases. Germline V CDR1 and CDR2: SGHVS, FNYEAQ. This CDR3 is built from 19 residues. With V trimmed by 1 base and J by 3 bases, 14 bases remained unmatched. The CDR3 DNA reads TGTGCCAGCAGCTTAGAAGCTAGCGGATCACGAATTTACACCGGGGAGCTGTTTTTT. This gives the protein CASSLEASGSRIYTGELFF.

The V gene is TRBV9, the J gene TRBJ2-3, with a tentative D call TRBD2 (6 bases). The V gene's germline CDR1 is SGDLS and CDR2 YYNGEE. The CDR3 runs to 16 residues. Trimming removed 4 bases from V and 4 bases from J, with 19 bases in between. The CDR3 nucleotides read TGTGCCAGCAGCACCTTGCGGGGTAAGGGTGCAGATACGCAGTATTTT. It is translated as CASSTLRGKGADTQYF. The full variable domain, completed using reference TRBV9 and TRBJ2-3, is DSGVTQTPKHLITATGQRVTLRCSPRSGDLSVYWYQQSLDQGLQFLIQYYNGEERAKGNILERFSAQQFPDLHSELNLSSLELGDSALYFCASSTLRGKGADTQYFGPGTRLTVL.

V is TRBV30 and J is TRBJ2-2; weak D call: TRBD1 (6 bases). This CDR3 region has 14 residues. Germline CDR1 and CDR2: GTSNPN and SVGIG (reference sequence). Trimming removed 5 bases from V and 4 bases from J, with 14 bases in between. The CDR3 nucleotides are TGTGCCTGGCCGGACAGTCGGTTCACCGGGGAGCTGTTTTTT. The encoded protein is CAWPDSRFTGELFF.

The J gene is TRBJ2-3, the V gene TRBV6-2 or TRBV6-3, with 8 bases identical to TRBD1. Trimming took 2 bases from V and 3 from J; bases not matched to a gene: 7. Germline V gene sequence: CDR1 MNHEY, CDR2 SVGEGT. The CDR3 loop spans 16 amino acids. CDR3 protein: CASSYVGRTGTDTQYF. The CDR3 DNA reads TGTGCCAGCAGTTACGTCGGCAGGACAGGGACAGATACGCAGTATTTT.

The chain recombines TRBV12-3 or TRBV12-4 with TRBJ2-1; D perhaps matches TRBD2 (6 bases). Trimming shortened V by 6 bases and J by 6 bases, and 9 bases separated the two germline ends. The CDR3 length is 12 residues. CDR3 sequence reads: CASRVLANEQFF. In DNA form, the CDR3 reads TGTGCCAGCAGGGTACTAGCCAATGAGCAGTTCTTC.

The chain couples TRBV7-9 to TRBJ1-1; D possibly corresponds to TRBD1 (5 bases). CDR1 SEHNR and CDR2 FQNEAQ come from the germline V gene (reference sequence). V was trimmed by 4 bases and J by 3 bases, leaving 12 bases between them. The CDR3 contains 14 residues. The CDR3 DNA sequence: TGTGCCAGCAGCTGGGAGGGGAGGGACACTGAAGCTTTCTTT. Translating gives CASSWEGRDTEAFF. The whole variable domain, remainder taken from reference TRBV7-9 and TRBJ1-1, is DTGVSQNPRHKITKRGQNVTFRCDPISEHNRLYWYRQTLGQGPEFLTYFQNEAQLEKSRLLSDRFSAERPKGSFSTLEIQRTEQGDSAMYLCASSWEGRDTEAFFGQGTRLTVV.

V gene TRBV5-1 combines with J gene TRBJ2-7, with unresolved D. The V gene lost 0 bases and the J gene lost 3 bases, with 7 bases spanning the gap. Germline V CDR1 and CDR2: SGHRS, YFSETQ. The CDR3 runs to 13 residues. CDR3 DNA: TGCGCCAGCAGCTTGGAAGTCAGCTACGAGCAGTACTTC. The encoded protein is CASSLEVSYEQYF.

The CDR3 sequence is CASPPGLLGTDTQYF. The DNA of the CDR3 is TGTGCCAGCCCACCAGGACTCCTTGGCACAGATACGCAGTATTTT. The chain employs TRBV2 and TRBJ2-3, with D maybe TRBD2 (5 bases). V was pared by 8 bases and J by 1 base, with 16 bases between. The CDR3 is made up of 15 amino acids. Germline V gives CDR1 SNHLY, CDR2 FYNNEI. Together with reference TRBV2 and TRBJ2-3, the CDR3 gives the full variable domain: EPEVTQTPSHQVTQMGQEVILRCVPISNHLYFYWYRQILGQKVEFLVSFYNNEISEKSEIFDDQFSVERPDGSNFTLKIRSTKLEDSAMYFCASPPGLLGTDTQYFGPGTRLTVL.

This chain links TRBV6-5 with TRBJ1-1, with D possibly TRBD1 on 5 matching bases. The CDR3 runs to 15 residues. Looked up from germline, CDR1 is MNHEY and CDR2 is SVGAGI. Trimming pared 0 bases from V and 3 bases from J, leaving 11 bases between. CDR3 nucleotide sequence: TGTGCCAGCAGTTACTCGCGGAGGGGACACACTGAAGCTTTCTTT. This gives the protein CASSYSRRGHTEAFF.

V usage is TRBV28 and J usage is TRBJ2-2; tentative D call: TRBD1 (5 bases). Trimming shortened V by 3 bases and J by 3 bases, and 11 bases separated the two germline ends. Germline V CDR1 and CDR2: MDHEN, SYDVKM. The CDR3 consists of 15 residues. The CDR3 sequence: CASSFRTPDTGELFF. The CDR3 coding sequence is TGTGCCAGCAGTTTTCGGACACCCGACACCGGGGAGCTGTTTTTT. The full variable domain, completed using reference TRBV28 and TRBJ2-2, is DVKVTQSSRYLVKRTGEKVFLECVQDMDHENMFWYRQDPGLGLRLIYFSYDVKMKEKGDIPEGYSVSREKKERFSLILESASTNQTSMYLCASSFRTPDTGELFFGEGSRLTVL.

V is TRBV4-1 and J is TRBJ2-4, with a possible D match to TRBD2 (6 bases). Looked up from germline, CDR1 is MGHRA and CDR2 is YSYEKL. Trimming took 1 base from V and 6 from J, leaving 13 bases between them. The CDR3 covers 15 residues. The CDR3 nucleotides read TGCGCCAGCAGCCAAGTGGGAGGAGCTTTAAACATTCAGTACTTC. Translated, it gives CASSQVGGALNIQYF.

The V and J genes are TRBV5-1 and TRBJ2-2; possibly TRBD2 for D (6 bases). The V and J ends lost 0 bases and 2 bases respectively, with 11 bases between them. The CDR3 contains 16 residues. The germline CDR1 and CDR2 sequences are SGHRS and YFSETQ. The CDR3 sequence: CASSLVRGRNTGELFF. Written as DNA, the CDR3 is TGCGCCAGCAGCTTGGTTCGGGGGAGAAACACCGGGGAGCTGTTTTTT.

The chain uses TRBV6-5 and TRBJ2-3; 9 bases map to TRBD1. The CDR3 length is 15 residues. The V and J ends lost 2 bases and 3 bases, in that order; junction bases with no gene match: 3. CDR1 is MNHEY, CDR2 SVGAGI, per germline. The CDR3 sequence: CASSYGQGNTDTQYF. The CDR3 DNA reads as TGTGCCAGCAGTTACGGACAGGGGAATACAGATACGCAGTATTTT.

J is TRBJ2-2 and V is TRBV10-3, with D possibly TRBD1 on 5 matching bases. Trimming shortened V by 3 bases and J by 4 bases, and 18 bases separated the two germline ends. Germline V gives CDR1 ENHRY, CDR2 SYGVKD. The CDR3 has 17 amino acids. The CDR3 DNA reads as TGTGCCATCAGTGATGACACAGGTGGCGACTTCACCGGGGAGCTGTTTTTT. It is translated as CAISDDTGGDFTGELFF.

J is TRBJ2-1 and V is TRBV7-9, with TRBD2 identical over 10 bases. CDR3 size: 15 residues. The germline V gene has CDR1 SEHNR and CDR2 FQNEAQ (reference sequence). The V gene end was trimmed by 7 bases and the J gene end by 7 bases; junction bases not matched to a gene: 10. The CDR3 region has the DNA TGTGCCAGCACCCAGAGGACTAGCGGTTCGAATGAGCAGTTCTTC. It yields the protein CASTQRTSGSNEQFF. The whole variable domain, remainder taken from reference TRBV7-9 and TRBJ2-1, is DTGVSQNPRHKITKRGQNVTFRCDPISEHNRLYWYRQTLGQGPEFLTYFQNEAQLEKSRLLSDRFSAERPKGSFSTLEIQRTEQGDSAMYLCASTQRTSGSNEQFFGPGTRLTVL.

The genes are TRBV28 and TRBJ1-2, with 7 bases that match TRBD1. The CDR3 is 15 amino acids. V shed 4 bases and J 4 bases; nucleotides not matched to a gene: 9. The germline V gene encodes CDR1 MDHEN and CDR2 SYDVKM. The CDR3, as DNA: TGTGCCAGCAGTTCCTCGGACAGGTTCGGCTATGGCTACACCTTC. Translation gives CASSSSDRFGYGYTF.

The chain couples TRBV4-1 to TRBJ2-1; 9 nucleotides align to TRBD2. The length of the CDR3 is 20 residues. The V gene end was trimmed by 0 bases and the J gene end by 3 bases; junction bases not matched to a gene: 15. CDR1 and CDR2 (germline): MGHRA, YSYEKL. This chain's CDR3 is CASSQDRGSGSRSFYNEQFF. As DNA, the CDR3 is TGCGCCAGCAGCCAAGACAGGGGTAGCGGGAGTCGATCCTTCTACAATGAGCAGTTCTTC.

CDR3 loop: CASSIVRDPGNTIYF. CDR3 nucleotide sequence: TGTGCCAGTAGTATCGTCCGGGATCCTGGAAACACCATATATTTT. This chain uses TRBV19 with TRBJ1-3; D uncertain. This CDR3 has 15 amino acids. From germline, CDR1 is LNHDA and CDR2 SQIVND (reference sequence). Trimming pared 3 bases from V and 2 bases from J, leaving 11 bases between.

This chain uses TRBV18 with TRBJ2-5; tentatively, D is TRBD1 (6 bases). CDR1 is KGHSH, CDR2 LQKENI, per germline. V was clipped by 2 bases and J by 5 bases, with 12 bases between them. This CDR3 spans 14 amino acids. CDR3 sequence reads: CASSPAGARETQYF. DNA of the CDR3: TGTGCCAGCTCACCAGCAGGGGCCCGGGAGACCCAGTACTTC.

The rearrangement uses TRBV3-1 (or the pseudogene TRBV3-2) and TRBJ2-2; 7 bases are shared with TRBD2. The junction had 10 bases not matched to a gene; V was cut back by 6 bases and J by 6 bases. CDR1 and CDR2 (germline): LGHDT, YNNKEL (reference sequence). This CDR3 spans 15 amino acids. The CDR3 sequence is CASRSSGWQAGELFF. The CDR3 bases are TGTGCCAGCAGATCTAGCGGATGGCAAGCCGGGGAGCTGTTTTTT.

V and J are TRBV27 and TRBJ2-7, with a tentative D call TRBD1 (5 bases). The V gene lost 5 bases and the J gene lost 4 bases, with 18 bases spanning the gap. From germline, CDR1 is MNHEY and CDR2 SMNVEV (reference sequence). The CDR3 sequence is 15 residues long. The CDR3 reads CASSPTQGTLYEQYF. CDR3 in DNA: TGTGCCAGCAGTCCTACTCAGGGTACCCTGTACGAGCAGTACTTC.

This chain links TRBV3-1 (or the pseudogene TRBV3-2) with TRBJ1-2; D is possibly TRBD1 (6 bases). This CDR3 comprises 14 residues. The germline gives CDR1 LGHDT, CDR2 YNNKEL (reference sequence). The germline V and J ends were trimmed by 0 bases and 7 bases, with 12 bases remaining between them. This CDR3 is CASSQESDRSGYTF. The CDR3, as DNA: TGTGCCAGCAGCCAAGAAAGTGACAGGAGTGGCTACACCTTC.

The chain recombines TRBV5-1 with TRBJ2-7, with TRBD1 identical over 8 bases. The CDR3 has 13 residues. Germline CDR1 SGHRS, CDR2 YFSETQ. Unmatched junction bases numbered 2, after V lost 3 bases and J lost 3 bases. In DNA form, the CDR3 reads TGCGCCAGCAGCTCGACAGGGGTCTACGAGCAGTACTTC. It yields the protein CASSSTGVYEQYF.

The V gene is TRBV7-9, the J gene TRBJ1-2; tentatively, D is TRBD1 (5 bases). Germline V gene sequence: CDR1 SEHNR, CDR2 FQNEAQ (reference sequence). The V and J ends lost 4 bases and 0 bases respectively, with 9 bases between them. The CDR3 runs to 14 residues. CDR3: CASSWTGANYGYTF. The CDR3 DNA reads as TGTGCCAGCAGCTGGACGGGGGCTAACTATGGCTACACCTTC.

This sequence joins TRBV6-5 and TRBJ2-7; 9 bases align to TRBD1. CDR1 is MNHEY and CDR2 is SVGAGI in the germline V gene. After removal of 5 bases from V and 2 bases from J, the junction contained 7 bases not matched to a gene. The CDR3 runs to 15 residues. The CDR3 DNA reads TGTGCCAGCAGTAGATCCGGGACAGGGACCTACGAGCAGTACTTC. Translation: CASSRSGTGTYEQYF.

The chain uses TRBV2 and TRBJ2-5; TRBD2 matches 7 bases. Germline V lookup: CDR1 SNHLY, CDR2 FYNNEI. This CDR3 has 15 residues. Trimming cost V 5 bases and J 5 bases; bases outside gene matches: 11. CDR3 region: CASSSLVGGFETQYF. In DNA form, the CDR3 reads TGTGCCAGCAGTAGCCTAGTCGGGGGGTTTGAGACCCAGTACTTC.